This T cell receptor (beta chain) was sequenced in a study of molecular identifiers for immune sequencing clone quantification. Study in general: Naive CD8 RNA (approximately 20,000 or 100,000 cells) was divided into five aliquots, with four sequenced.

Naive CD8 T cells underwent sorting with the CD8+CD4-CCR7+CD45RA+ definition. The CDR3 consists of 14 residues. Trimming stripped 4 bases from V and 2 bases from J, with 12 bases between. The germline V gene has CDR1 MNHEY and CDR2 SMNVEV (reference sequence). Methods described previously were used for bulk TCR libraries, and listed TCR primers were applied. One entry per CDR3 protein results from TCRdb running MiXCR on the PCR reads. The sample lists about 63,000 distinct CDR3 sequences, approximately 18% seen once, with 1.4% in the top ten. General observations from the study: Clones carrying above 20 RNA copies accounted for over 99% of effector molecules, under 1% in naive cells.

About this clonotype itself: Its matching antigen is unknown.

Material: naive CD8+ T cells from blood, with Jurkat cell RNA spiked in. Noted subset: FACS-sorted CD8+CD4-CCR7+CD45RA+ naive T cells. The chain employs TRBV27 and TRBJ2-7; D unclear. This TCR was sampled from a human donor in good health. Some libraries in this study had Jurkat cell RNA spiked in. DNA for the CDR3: TGTGCCAGCAGTTCCCGAGAAGTGGCCTACGAGCAGTACTTC. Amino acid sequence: CASSSREVAYEQYF.